The 6 T cell receptor beta chains below all came from one sample that was sequenced in a study of beta chain features in type 1 diabetes. Since all of the isolated RNA was reverse transcribed, expressed TCRB transcripts were what got sequenced. The repertoire was sequenced with immunoSEQ multiplex PCR; TCRdb's copy has only in-frame clones and lacks some. The sample gives 200,000 to 250,000 clones, less than 35% of which show up once; 3.5% to 4% is in the top ten. Sample: central memory CD4+ T cells from blood. The receptors come from a man younger than 40 in good health.

There are many counts of this clone. The rearrangement links TRBV5-1 to TRBJ1-2; maybe TRBD1 (6 bases). This CDR3 region has 14 residues. V lost 3 bases to trimming and J lost 3 bases, with 12 bases between them. In germline, CDR1 is SGHRS, CDR2 YFSETQ. CDR3 sequence reads: CASSSQGFDYGYTF. The CDR3 bases are TGCGCCAGCAGCTCGCAGGGGTTCGACTATGGCTACACCTTC.

V and J are TRBV11-2 and TRBJ2-7; possibly TRBD1 for D (5 bases). Germline-derived CDR1 and CDR2 are SGHAT and FQNNGV. V lost 4 bases to trimming and J lost 4 bases, with 14 bases between them. The CDR3 spans 14 residues. The CDR3 bases are TGTGCCAGCAGCTCCCTCCAGGGTGCGTACGAGCAGTACTTC. It encodes CASSSLQGAYEQYF. Full variable domain (missing parts from reference TRBV11-2 and TRBJ2-7): EAGVAQSPRYKIIEKRQSVAFWCNPISGHATLYWYQQILGQGPKLLIQFQNNGVVDDSQLPKDRFSAERLKGVDSTLKIQPAKLEDSAVYLCASSSLQGAYEQYFGPGTRLTVT.

A few counts support this clone. The chain links TRBV6-1 to TRBJ2-7; TRBD1 agrees at 8 bases. Germline assignment: CDR1 MNHNS and CDR2 SASEGT. This CDR3 region has 16 residues. V shed 0 bases and J 4 bases; nucleotides not matched to a gene: 8. This chain's CDR3 is CASSEASGRGRYEQYF. CDR3 in DNA: TGTGCCAGCAGTGAAGCGTCGGGCAGGGGGCGTTACGAGCAGTACTTC.

This clone appeared a few times. The sample carries other DNA sequences with the same CDR3. This chain connects TRBV6-5 to TRBJ2-5; 7 bases line up with TRBD2. Germline V CDR1 and CDR2: MNHEY, SVGAGI. This CDR3 comprises 14 residues. The V gene end was trimmed by 0 bases and the J gene end by 6 bases; junction bases not matched to a gene: 4. The CDR3 reads CASSYSTGRKTQYF. The CDR3 DNA reads as TGTGCCAGCAGTTACTCGACCGGGAGGAAGACCCAGTACTTC.

This clone was detected only a few times. The chain recombines TRBV21-1 with TRBJ2-4; TRBD2 is the table's D call, not checked against the DNA. TRBV21-1 is noted as a pseudogene. The CDR3 length is 17 residues. CDR3 coding DNA: TGTGCCAGCAGCCCGCGCCCCGATAGCTTAGCCAAAAACATTCAGTACTTC. Translation gives CASSPRPDSLAKNIQYF.

This clone showed up just a few times. The chain is built from TRBV4-3 and TRBJ2-3; 16 bases fit TRBD2. The germline V gene encodes CDR1 LGHNA and CDR2 YSLEER. The V and J ends lost 5 bases and 2 bases, in that order; junction bases with no gene match: 7. CDR3 size: 18 residues. The CDR3 nucleotides are TGCGCCAGCAGCTCGGGACTAGCGGGAGGGCCGTACACAGATACGCAGTATTTT. As protein: CASSSGLAGGPYTDTQYF.